The T cell receptor beta chain described here comes from a study of cytomegalovirus exposure and HLA in healthy donors. Findings and limits, study-wide: Later analysis associated a missense DCLRE1C variant with TCR beta V- and J-gene trimming. In an earlier analysis, in some 500 donors, most V segments appeared productive either ~90% or ~30% of the time. Reportedly, diagnosis of cytomegalovirus status by the classifier showed high specificity and sensitivity. Per published accounts, TCR beta sequences correctly predicted the HLA-A and HLA-B alleles of most subjects.

This PCR relied on a set of 60 Vbeta primers and 13 Jbeta primers. Produced via immunoSEQ multiplex PCR; TCRdb's table is partial and in-frame only. This table has some 150,000 clones, 72% appearing once. Comment on this clone: Its antigen is currently unknown.

Looked up from germline, CDR1 is SGHRS and CDR2 is YFSETQ. The CDR3 spans 14 residues. V was clipped by 4 bases and J by 5 bases; unmatched bases: 3. Sequencing was carried out using PBMCs. The sequence derives from a middle-aged man in good health and CMV-seronegative. V usage is TRBV5-1 and J usage is TRBJ1-6, with 7 bases fitting TRBD1. The CDR3 sequence is CASSRDRNNSPLHF. CDR3 sequence (DNA): TGCGCCAGCAGCAGGGACAGAAATAATTCACCCCTCCACTTT.